Shown below are 14 T cell receptor beta chains from a single sample sequenced in a study of blood T cell repertoires in COVID-19. Method: immunoSEQ multiplex PCR; TCRdb's copy keeps in-frame clones and lacks some. The repertoire holds more than 150,000 clones, with approximately 85% as singletons. The source material was peripheral blood. These receptors all come from a woman at least 80 years old with acute or convalescent COVID-19.

V and J are TRBV10-3 and TRBJ1-1, with a tentative D call TRBD1 (6 bases). The CDR3 is 13 amino acids. V lost 8 bases, J lost 0 bases, and 10 bases lay in between. Germline CDR1 reads ENHRY; CDR2 reads SYGVKD. CDR3 in DNA: TGTGCCATCGGACAGCCCATGAACACTGAAGCTTTCTTT. It translates to CAIGQPMNTEAFF.

The genes are TRBV7-2 and TRBJ1-1, with TRBD1 as a possible D gene (5 bases). Trimming took 5 bases from V and 2 from J, leaving 15 bases between them. Germline CDR1 is SGHTA and CDR2 is FQGNSA. CDR3 length equals 15 residues. Here the CDR3 reads CASSPSGGLNTEAFF. In DNA form, the CDR3 reads TGTGCCAGCAGCCCCTCCGGGGGACTAAACACTGAAGCTTTCTTT.

The chain joins TRBV7-2 to TRBJ2-4, with 8 bases aligning to TRBD2. V lost 4 bases to trimming and J lost 7 bases; unmatched junction nucleotides: 0. This CDR3 is built from 12 residues. Germline-derived CDR1 and CDR2 are SGHTA and FQGNSA. CDR3 in amino acids: CASSSGGNIQYF. CDR3 coding DNA: TGTGCCAGCAGCTCGGGGGGGAACATTCAGTACTTC.

CDR3 bases: TGTGCCGGGGCCGGGACTCCCACCGGGGAGCTGTTTTTT. Protein sequence: CAGAGTPTGELFF. V gene TRBV7-2 combines with J gene TRBJ2-2, with D possibly being TRBD2 (6 bases). V lost 11 bases and J 4 bases, leaving 14 bases between the germline ends. This CDR3 has 13 residues. CDR1 and CDR2 (germline): SGHTA, FQGNSA. Filled out from reference TRBV7-2 and TRBJ2-2, the complete variable domain reads GAGVSQSPSNKVTEKGKDVELRCDPISGHTALYWYRQSLGQGLEFLIYFQGNSAPDKSGLPSDRFSAERTGGSVSTLTIQRTQQEDSAVYLCAGAGTPTGELFFGEGSRLTVL.

A few counts support this clone. This chain joins TRBV6-1 and TRBJ1-2; possibly TRBD1 for D (5 bases). The V gene's germline CDR1 is MNHNS and CDR2 SASEGT. The CDR3 runs to 18 residues. Trimming took 0 bases from V and 8 from J, leaving 25 bases between them. The DNA of the CDR3 is TGTGCCAGCAGTGAAGCTGGGGCCGTAGAGCTACAATCGCGAGGCTACACCTTC. Translating it yields CASSEAGAVELQSRGYTF.

The CDR3 loop is CAISESWGSNTEAFF. CDR3 in DNA: TGTGCCATCAGTGAGTCGTGGGGCAGTAACACTGAAGCTTTCTTT. The chain has TRBV10-3 and TRBJ1-1, with D maybe TRBD1 (5 bases). In germline, CDR1 is ENHRY, CDR2 SYGVKD. CDR3 length: 15 residues. The V end lost 0 bases, the J end lost 2 bases, and 10 bases lay between the germline ends.

J is TRBJ2-2 and V is TRBV9; the match to TRBD2 covers 12 bases. V was clipped by 0 bases and J by 5 bases; unmatched bases: 5. The germline gives CDR1 SGDLS, CDR2 YYNGEE. The CDR3 is 17 amino acids. The CDR3 DNA reads TGTGCCAGCAGCGTAGGGCTAGCGGGGGGGCCGACCGGGGAGCTGTTTTTT. Translating it yields CASSVGLAGGPTGELFF.

The chain combines TRBV3-1 (or the pseudogene TRBV3-2) with TRBJ1-1; 10 nucleotides match TRBD1. Germline V lookup: CDR1 LGHDT, CDR2 YNNKEL (reference sequence). This CDR3 has 17 amino acids. The V segment lost 2 bases and the J segment 0 bases; nucleotides outside the gene matches: 6. The CDR3 is CASSQRGQGILNTEAFF. DNA for the CDR3: TGTGCCAGCAGCCAAAGGGGACAGGGGATTCTGAACACTGAAGCTTTCTTT.

This clone was detected only once. The rearrangement joins TRBV7-6 to TRBJ2-7, with a tentative D call TRBD2 (5 bases). Looked up from germline, CDR1 is SGHVS and CDR2 is FNYEAQ. The V end was cut by 5 bases, the J end by 4 bases, with 15 bases between. This CDR3 has 14 amino acids. CDR3 bases: TGTGCCAGCAGCAGAAGCGGAGCCCGATACGAGCAGTACTTC. Translation gives CASSRSGARYEQYF.

This chain joins TRBV11-2 and TRBJ1-4; D is possibly TRBD1 (5 bases). In germline, CDR1 is SGHAT, CDR2 FQNNGV. The CDR3 is made up of 14 amino acids. V was shortened by 5 bases and J by 7 bases, with 14 bases between the two germline ends. The CDR3 bases are TGTGCCAGCAGCGCGGGACGGGGGATTGAAAAACTGTTTTTT. Its translation is CASSAGRGIEKLFF.

This chain links TRBV11-2 with TRBJ1-1; D possibly corresponds to TRBD1 (6 bases). V lost 0 bases and J 5 bases, leaving 13 bases between the germline ends. CDR3 length: 15 amino acids. Germline V gene lookup returns CDR1 SGHAT and CDR2 FQNNGV. CDR3 coding DNA: TGTGCCAGCAGCTTAGACAGGGGTTCGGGAACTGAAGCTTTCTTT. Amino acid sequence: CASSLDRGSGTEAFF. The whole variable domain, remainder taken from reference TRBV11-2 and TRBJ1-1, is EAGVAQSPRYKIIEKRQSVAFWCNPISGHATLYWYQQILGQGPKLLIQFQNNGVVDDSQLPKDRFSAERLKGVDSTLKIQPAKLEDSAVYLCASSLDRGSGTEAFFGQGTRLTVV.

The gene calls are TRBV24-1 and TRBJ2-2; TRBD1 aligns across 9 bases. V lost 7 bases, J lost 4 bases, and 3 bases stayed unmatched. The CDR3 runs to 14 residues. Germline CDR1 and CDR2: KGHDR and SFDVKD. The CDR3 bases are TGTGCCACCAGGGGACAGGGTGGCACCGGGGAGCTGTTTTTT. Translation gives CATRGQGGTGELFF.

This chain joins TRBV6-5 and TRBJ1-3; D is ambiguous. Germline CDR1 and CDR2: MNHEY and SVGAGI. Trimming left V 2 bases short and J 0 bases short, with 2 bases between. CDR3 size: 13 residues. CDR3: CASSYLSGNTIYF. In DNA, the CDR3 is TGTGCCAGCAGTTACCTCTCTGGAAACACCATATATTTT.

The chain links TRBV5-1 to TRBJ2-3, with D tentatively TRBD2 (5 bases). CDR3 size: 16 residues. CDR1 is SGHRS, CDR2 YFSETQ, per germline. V was trimmed by 0 bases and J by 1 base, leaving 12 bases between them. Here the CDR3 DNA reads TGCGCCAGCAGCTTGGGGGCCAGCGGCGGCACAGATACGCAGTATTTT. Amino acids: CASSLGASGGTDTQYF.